Here is one T cell receptor (beta chain) with its context. The source of the sample is a study of blood T cell repertoires in COVID-19. The germline V gene encodes CDR1 KGHSH and CDR2 LQKENI. Trimming shortened V by 2 bases and J by 4 bases, and 12 bases separated the two germline ends. The CDR3 spans 15 residues. Measured with immunoSEQ multiplex PCR; TCRdb has only the in-frame clones, and not every one. Here the sample spans over 90,000 clones, roughly 76% being singletons. The V call is TRBV18, the J call TRBJ2-1; tentatively, D is TRBD2 (6 bases). The sequence was obtained from a man older than 75 with COVID-19, enrolled during active disease. Sequenced: peripheral blood. The CDR3 region is CASSPEGTGYNEQFF. DNA of the CDR3: TGTGCCAGCTCACCAGAGGGGACTGGATACAATGAGCAGTTCTTC.